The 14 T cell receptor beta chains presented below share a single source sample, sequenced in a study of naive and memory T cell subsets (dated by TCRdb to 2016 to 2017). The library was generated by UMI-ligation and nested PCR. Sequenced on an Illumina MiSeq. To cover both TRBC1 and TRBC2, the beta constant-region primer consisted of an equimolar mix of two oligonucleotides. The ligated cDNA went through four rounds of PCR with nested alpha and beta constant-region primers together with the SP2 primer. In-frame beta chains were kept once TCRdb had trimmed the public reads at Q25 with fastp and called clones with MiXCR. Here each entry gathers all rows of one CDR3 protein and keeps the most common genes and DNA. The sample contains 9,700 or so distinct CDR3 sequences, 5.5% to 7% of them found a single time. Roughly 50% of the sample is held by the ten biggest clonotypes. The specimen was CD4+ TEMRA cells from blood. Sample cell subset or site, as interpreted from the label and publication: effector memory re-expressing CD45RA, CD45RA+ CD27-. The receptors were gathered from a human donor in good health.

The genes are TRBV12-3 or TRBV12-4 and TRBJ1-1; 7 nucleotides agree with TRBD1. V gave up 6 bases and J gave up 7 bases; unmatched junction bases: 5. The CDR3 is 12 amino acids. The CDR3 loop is CASRRQGNEAFF. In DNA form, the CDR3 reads TGTGCCAGCAGGCGACAGGGAAATGAAGCTTTCTTT.

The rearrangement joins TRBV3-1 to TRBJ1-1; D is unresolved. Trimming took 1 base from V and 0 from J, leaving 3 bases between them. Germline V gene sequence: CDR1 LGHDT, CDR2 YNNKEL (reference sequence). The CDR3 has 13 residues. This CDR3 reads CASSQGLNTEAFF. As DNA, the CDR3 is TGTGCCAGCAGCCAAGGATTGAACACTGAAGCTTTCTTT.

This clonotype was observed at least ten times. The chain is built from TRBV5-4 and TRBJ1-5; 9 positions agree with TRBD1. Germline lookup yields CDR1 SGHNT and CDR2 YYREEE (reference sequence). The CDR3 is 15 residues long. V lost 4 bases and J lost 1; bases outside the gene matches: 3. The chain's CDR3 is CASSTGTGSNQPQHF. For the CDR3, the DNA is TGTGCCAGCAGCACCGGGACAGGGAGCAATCAGCCCCAGCATTTT.

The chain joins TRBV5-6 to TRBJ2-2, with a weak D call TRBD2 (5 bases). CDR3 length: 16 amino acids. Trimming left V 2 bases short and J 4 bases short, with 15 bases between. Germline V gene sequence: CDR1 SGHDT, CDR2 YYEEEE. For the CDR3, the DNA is TGTGCCAGCAGCTTTCAACGGGGTTTAAGCACCGGGGAGCTGTTTTTT. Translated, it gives CASSFQRGLSTGELFF.

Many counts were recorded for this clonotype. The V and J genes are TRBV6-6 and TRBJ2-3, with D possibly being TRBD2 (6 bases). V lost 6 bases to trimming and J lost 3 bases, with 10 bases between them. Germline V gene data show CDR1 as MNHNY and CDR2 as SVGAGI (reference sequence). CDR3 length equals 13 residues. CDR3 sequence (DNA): TGTGCCAGCAGACGGGACTTAACAGATACGCAGTATTTT. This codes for CASRRDLTDTQYF.

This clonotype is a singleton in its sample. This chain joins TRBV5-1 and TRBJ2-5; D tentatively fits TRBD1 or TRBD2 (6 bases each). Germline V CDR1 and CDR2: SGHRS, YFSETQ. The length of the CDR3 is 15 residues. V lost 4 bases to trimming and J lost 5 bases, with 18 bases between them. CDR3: CASSGGDNGVETQYF. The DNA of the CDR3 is TGCGCCAGCAGCGGCGGGGACAACGGAGTCGAGACCCAGTACTTC.

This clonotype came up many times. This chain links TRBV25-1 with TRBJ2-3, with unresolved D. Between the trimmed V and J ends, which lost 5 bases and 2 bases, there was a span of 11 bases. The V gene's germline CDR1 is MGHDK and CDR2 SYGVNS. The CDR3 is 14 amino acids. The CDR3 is CASSRAGSTDTQYF. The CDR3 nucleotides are TGTGCCAGCAGTAGGGCCGGTTCCACAGATACGCAGTATTTT.

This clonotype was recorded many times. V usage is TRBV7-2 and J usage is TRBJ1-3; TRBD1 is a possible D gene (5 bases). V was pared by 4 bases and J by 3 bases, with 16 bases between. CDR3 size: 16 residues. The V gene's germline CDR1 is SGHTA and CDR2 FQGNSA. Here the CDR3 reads CASSSQVSGLGNTIYF. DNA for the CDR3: TGTGCCAGCAGCTCACAGGTCTCAGGGCTTGGAAACACCATATATTTT.

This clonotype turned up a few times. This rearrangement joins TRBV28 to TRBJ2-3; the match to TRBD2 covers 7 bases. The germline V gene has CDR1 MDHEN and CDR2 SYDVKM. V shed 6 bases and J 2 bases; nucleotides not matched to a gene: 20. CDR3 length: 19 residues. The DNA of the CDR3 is TGTGCCAGCAGCCCTCCTAGGCGGGGGAGATACCCCCACACAGATACGCAGTATTTT. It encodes CASSPPRRGRYPHTDTQYF.

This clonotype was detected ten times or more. CDR3 sequence: CSAPLAYEQYF. CDR3 in DNA: TGCAGTGCTCCCTTAGCCTACGAGCAGTACTTC. V gene TRBV20-1 combines with J gene TRBJ2-7; D gene unclear. The CDR3 has 11 amino acids. Germline V gene data show CDR1 as DFQATT and CDR2 as SNEGSKA (reference sequence). V shed 5 bases and J shed 2 bases, with 7 bases lying between them.

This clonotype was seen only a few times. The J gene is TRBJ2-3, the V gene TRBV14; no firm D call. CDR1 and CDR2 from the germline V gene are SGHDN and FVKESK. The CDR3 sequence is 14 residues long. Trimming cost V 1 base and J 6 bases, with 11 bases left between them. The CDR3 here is CASSQVVGRDTQYF. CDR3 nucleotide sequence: TGTGCCAGCAGCCAAGTCGTGGGTCGCGATACGCAGTATTTT.

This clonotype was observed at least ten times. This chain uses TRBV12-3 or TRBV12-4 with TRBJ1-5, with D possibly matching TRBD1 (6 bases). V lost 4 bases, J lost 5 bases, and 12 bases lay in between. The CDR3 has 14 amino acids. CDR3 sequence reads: CASSSRQVDQPQHF. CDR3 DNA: TGTGCCAGCAGTTCCCGACAGGTTGATCAGCCCCAGCATTTT.

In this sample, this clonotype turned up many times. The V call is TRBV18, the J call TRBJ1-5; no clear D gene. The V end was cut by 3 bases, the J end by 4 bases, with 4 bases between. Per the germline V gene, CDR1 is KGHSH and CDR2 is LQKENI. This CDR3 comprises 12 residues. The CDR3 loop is CASSPSNQPQHF. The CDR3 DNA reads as TGTGCCAGCTCACCTTCGAATCAGCCCCAGCATTTT.

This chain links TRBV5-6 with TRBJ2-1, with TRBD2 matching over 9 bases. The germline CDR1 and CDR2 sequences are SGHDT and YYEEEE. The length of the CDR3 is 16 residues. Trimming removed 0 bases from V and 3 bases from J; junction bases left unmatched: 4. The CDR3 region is CASSLARRGGYNEQFF. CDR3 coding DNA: TGTGCCAGCAGCTTGGCGCGGCGGGGGGGCTACAATGAGCAGTTCTTC.